Below, 13 T cell receptor beta chains from the same sample are listed, as sequenced in a study of blood T cells in healthy people across ages. A sample-barcoded 5' primer and a J-beta primer mix were used in a second PCR of roughly 7 to 11 cycles. TCRdb re-derived calls from the 5' RACE reads in MiXCR, one entry per CDR3 protein. Found here are over 1,500,000 distinct CDR3 sequences, roughly 49% of them singletons; the top ten hold 2.1%. Sample: blood. The receptors here all came from a woman in her 40s in good health.

The chain joins TRBV7-9 to TRBJ2-2; D unclear. Germline-derived CDR1 and CDR2 are SEHNR and FQNEAQ (reference sequence). The CDR3 extends over 13 amino acids. Trimming shortened V by 1 base and J by 4 bases, and 4 bases separated the two germline ends. This chain's CDR3 is CASSLGATGELFF. DNA of the CDR3: TGTGCCAGCAGCTTAGGAGCCACCGGGGAGCTGTTTTTT.

Regarding this clonotype: One junction end disagrees with the germline gene, perhaps due to a read error. The J gene is TRBJ2-1, the V gene TRBV4-2; D is unclear. Germline-derived CDR1 and CDR2 are LGHNA and YNFKEQ. The CDR3 loop spans 15 amino acids. The CDR3 is CASSQESQEYTEQFF. The CDR3 region has the DNA TGTGCCAGCAGCCAAGAATCCCAGGAGTACACTGAGCAGTTCTTC.

This clonotype has more than one count but fewer than ten. The gene calls are TRBV5-6 and TRBJ1-2, with 11 bases that match TRBD1. V was clipped by 0 bases and J by 8 bases; unmatched bases: 12. The CDR3 runs 17 residues. Germline V gives CDR1 SGHDT, CDR2 YYEEEE. CDR3 coding DNA: TGTGCCAGCAGCTTGGGTCCCCCCGGACAGGGGGCGGAAGGCTACACCTTC. Amino acid sequence: CASSLGPPGQGAEGYTF. Supplemented by reference TRBV5-6 and TRBJ1-2, the full variable domain reads DAGVTQSPTHLIKTRGQQVTLRCSPKSGHDTVSWYQQALGQGPQFIFQYYEEEERQRGNFPDRFSGHQFPNYSSELNVNALLLGDSALYLCASSLGPPGQGAEGYTFGSGTRLTVV.

The chain employs TRBV28 and TRBJ2-6, with a possible D match to TRBD2 (7 bases). Trimming left V 2 bases short and J 2 bases short, with 13 bases between. Germline V gene lookup returns CDR1 MDHEN and CDR2 SYDVKM. The CDR3 totals 17 residues. CDR3 in DNA: TGTGCCAGCAGTTTACTCGGGGGGCTGGCTGGGGCCAACGTCCTGACTTTC. This translates into CASSLLGGLAGANVLTF.

This clonotype was counted a few times. The rearrangement links TRBV7-3 to TRBJ2-4; 12 nucleotides align to TRBD1. In germline, CDR1 is SGHTA, CDR2 FQGTGA. With 4 bases clipped from V and 8 bases from J, the junction kept 6 bases outside the gene matches. The length of the CDR3 is 15 residues. In DNA form, the CDR3 reads TGTGCCAGCAGCTCCGGGACAGGGGGCTCGGACATTCAGTACTTC. It is translated as CASSSGTGGSDIQYF.

The CDR3 reads CSVSGGNRNQPQHF. For the CDR3, the DNA is TGCAGCGTTAGTGGGGGCAACCGCAATCAGCCCCAGCATTTT. The chain combines TRBV29-1 with TRBJ1-5; D might be TRBD1 (6 bases). The CDR3 runs 14 residues. Germline assignment: CDR1 SQVTM and CDR2 ANQGSEA. Trimming removed 5 bases from V and 2 bases from J, with 13 bases in between.

This clonotype was seen a handful of times. The V call is TRBV5-1, the J call TRBJ2-6; 9 nucleotides line up with TRBD1. Germline V CDR1 and CDR2: SGHRS, YFSETQ. This CDR3 has 17 residues. V lost 6 bases and J lost 1; bases outside the gene matches: 8. The CDR3 region is CASKYPGTGSGANVLTF. The DNA of the CDR3 is TGCGCCAGCAAATATCCCGGGACAGGGTCTGGGGCCAACGTCCTGACTTTC.

The rearrangement links TRBV7-9 to TRBJ2-5; D may match TRBD1 or TRBD2 (5 bases each). The V gene's germline CDR1 is SEHNR and CDR2 FQNEAQ (reference sequence). CDR3 length: 15 amino acids. V shed 7 bases and J shed 5 bases, with 20 bases lying between them. The CDR3: CASKAVGRGVETQYF. Here the CDR3 DNA reads TGTGCCAGCAAAGCCGTAGGGAGAGGGGTGGAGACCCAGTACTTC.

CDR3 residues: CSANPESGGSYNEQYF. Written as DNA, the CDR3 is TGCAGTGCTAACCCTGAATCGGGGGGGTCCTACAATGAGCAGTACTTC. This chain connects TRBV20-1 to TRBJ2-5; 8 nucleotides line up with TRBD2. Germline lookup yields CDR1 DFQATT and CDR2 SNEGSKA (reference sequence). After removal of 4 bases from V and 11 bases from J, the junction contained 21 bases not matched to a gene. This CDR3 contains 16 residues.

In this sample, this clonotype turned up a few times. This chain links TRBV10-2 with TRBJ2-6, with TRBD1 matching 8 bases. This CDR3 is built from 18 residues. Trimming cost V 9 bases and J 0 bases; bases outside gene matches: 13. The germline V gene has CDR1 WSHSY and CDR2 SAAADI. The CDR3 DNA is TGCGCCAGGCTAAAAAGGACAGGGAGGACCTCTGGGGCCAACGTCCTGACTTTC. Its translation is CARLKRTGRTSGANVLTF.

The chain couples TRBV20-1 to TRBJ2-7; maybe TRBD2 (5 bases). The V gene's germline CDR1 is DFQATT and CDR2 SNEGSKA (reference sequence). Trimming removed 0 bases from V and 2 bases from J, with 11 bases in between. The CDR3 sequence is 14 residues long. CDR3 in DNA: TGCAGTGCTAGAGATGCGGGTAGACCCTACGAGCAGTACTTC. Protein product: CSARDAGRPYEQYF.

This chain uses TRBV7-9 with TRBJ2-4; the D is unclear. The DNA matches TRBJ2-7 better at its end, which makes the J call doubtful. CDR3 length: 15 residues. In germline, CDR1 is SEHNR, CDR2 FQNEAQ (reference sequence). The CDR3 DNA follows: TGTGCCAGCATCCTGGCTGTGGGCACTTCGGCCGAGCAGTACTTC. It codes for CASILAVGTSAEQYF.

This clonotype appeared a single time. The chain carries TRBV6-5 and TRBJ2-1; D gene unclear. Trimming stripped 0 bases from V and 9 bases from J, with 9 bases between. This CDR3 has 13 amino acids. The germline CDR1 and CDR2 sequences are MNHEY and SVGAGI. The CDR3 spells CASSYSSSGEQFF. CDR3 sequence (DNA): TGTGCCAGCAGTTACTCGAGCAGTGGTGAGCAGTTCTTC.